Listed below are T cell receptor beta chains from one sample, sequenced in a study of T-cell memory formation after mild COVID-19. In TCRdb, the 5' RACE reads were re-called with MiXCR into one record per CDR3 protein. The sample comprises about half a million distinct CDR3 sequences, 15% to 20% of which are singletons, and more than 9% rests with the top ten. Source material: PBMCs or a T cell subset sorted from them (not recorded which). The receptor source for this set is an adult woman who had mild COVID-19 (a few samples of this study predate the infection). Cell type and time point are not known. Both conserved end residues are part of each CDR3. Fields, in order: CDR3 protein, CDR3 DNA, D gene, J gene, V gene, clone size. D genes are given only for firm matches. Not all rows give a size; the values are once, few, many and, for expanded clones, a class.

cdr3_aa: CASSTRDRGWTQPQHF
cdr3_nt: TGTGCCAGCAGTACCCGGGACAGGGGATGGACTCAGCCCCAGCATTTT
d_call: TRBD1
j_call: TRBJ1-5
v_call: TRBV12-3/TRBV12-4
clone_size: once

cdr3_aa: CASSPLTSGDNEQFF
cdr3_nt: TGCGCCAGCAGCCCTCTCACGTCGGGAGACAATGAGCAGTTCTTC
d_call: NA
j_call: TRBJ2-1
v_call: TRBV4-1
clone_size: many

cdr3_aa: CASSSAWEAKNIQYF
cdr3_nt: TGTGCCAGCAGCTCGGCGTGGGAGGCCAAAAACATTCAGTACTTC
d_call: NA
j_call: TRBJ2-4
v_call: TRBV12-3/TRBV12-4
clone_size: NA

cdr3_aa: CASSAGTDTEAFF
cdr3_nt: TGTGCCAGCAGCGCAGGGACGGACACTGAAGCTTTCTTT
d_call: NA
j_call: TRBJ1-1
v_call: TRBV9
clone_size: NA

cdr3_aa: CASSVSVHGYTF
cdr3_nt: TGTGCCAGCAGTGTGTCGGTTCATGGCTACACCTTC
d_call: NA
j_call: TRBJ1-2
v_call: TRBV25-1
clone_size: few

cdr3_aa: CASVLQGYGNTEAFF
cdr3_nt: TGTGCCAGCGTCCTCCAGGGGTATGGGAACACTGAAGCTTTCTTT
d_call: NA
j_call: TRBJ1-1
v_call: TRBV7-3
clone_size: many

cdr3_aa: CATSRIGPPSSYEQYF
cdr3_nt: TGTGCCACCAGCAGGATCGGACCGCCGAGCTCCTACGAGCAGTACTTC
d_call: NA
j_call: TRBJ2-7
v_call: TRBV15
clone_size: NA

cdr3_aa: CASSSGRQNTIYF
cdr3_nt: TGTGCCAGCAGCTCGGGACGGCAAAACACCATATATTTT
d_call: NA
j_call: TRBJ1-3
v_call: TRBV5-6
clone_size: few

cdr3_aa: CASSLGTGRKLFF
cdr3_nt: TGCGCCAGCAGCTTGGGGACAGGGCGAAAACTGTTTTTT
d_call: TRBD1
j_call: TRBJ1-4
v_call: TRBV5-1
clone_size: NA

cdr3_aa: CASSLSRAANNQPQHF
cdr3_nt: TGTGCCAGCAGTTTATCTCGGGCAGCCAACAATCAGCCCCAGCATTTT
d_call: NA
j_call: TRBJ1-5
v_call: TRBV27
clone_size: once

cdr3_aa: CASSANQGARQPQHF
cdr3_nt: TGTGCCAGCAGCGCGAACCAGGGGGCCCGGCAGCCCCAGCATTTT
d_call: TRBD1
j_call: TRBJ1-5
v_call: TRBV5-5
clone_size: few

cdr3_aa: CASIGGIHRTEETQYF
cdr3_nt: TGTGCCAGCATAGGGGGGATTCACCGCACGGAGGAGACCCAGTACTTC
d_call: NA
j_call: TRBJ2-5
v_call: TRBV7-6
clone_size: NA

cdr3_aa: CASRDGGLGTGELFF
cdr3_nt: TGCGCCAGCCGAGATGGGGGGCTGGGAACCGGGGAGCTGTTTTTT
d_call: NA
j_call: TRBJ2-2
v_call: TRBV4-1
clone_size: NA

cdr3_aa: CASSIPSGQGRNEQFF
cdr3_nt: TGTGCCAGCAGCATCCCGTCGGGACAGGGTAGGAATGAGCAGTTCTTC
d_call: TRBD1
j_call: TRBJ2-1
v_call: TRBV7-9
clone_size: NA

cdr3_aa: CASRNPGENGYTF
cdr3_nt: TGTGCCAGCAGGAATCCAGGGGAGAATGGCTACACCTTC
d_call: NA
j_call: TRBJ1-2
v_call: TRBV6-5
clone_size: few

cdr3_aa: CASRGGRQETQYF
cdr3_nt: TGTGCCAGCAGGGGCGGACGCCAAGAGACCCAGTACTTC
d_call: NA
j_call: TRBJ2-5
v_call: TRBV2
clone_size: NA

cdr3_aa: CASSPGQGRYEQYF
cdr3_nt: TGTGCCAGCAGTCCGGGACAGGGGAGATACGAGCAGTACTTC
d_call: TRBD1
j_call: TRBJ2-7
v_call: TRBV6-5
clone_size: few

cdr3_aa: CSAPTAGNSWETQYF
cdr3_nt: TGCAGTGCTCCGACAGCGGGAAACTCGTGGGAGACCCAGTACTTC
d_call: TRBD2
j_call: TRBJ2-5
v_call: TRBV20-1
clone_size: few

cdr3_aa: CASSQDPGGPNEQFF
cdr3_nt: TGCGCCAGCAGCCAAGATCCGGGGGGGCCCAATGAGCAGTTCTTC
d_call: TRBD2
j_call: TRBJ2-1
v_call: TRBV4-1
clone_size: many

cdr3_aa: CASSSQRGPQETQYF
cdr3_nt: TGCGCCAGCAGCTCCCAGCGGGGGCCTCAAGAGACCCAGTACTTC
d_call: TRBD2
j_call: TRBJ2-5
v_call: TRBV5-1
clone_size: NA

cdr3_aa: CSADSGSTDTQYF
cdr3_nt: TGCAGTGCTGATAGCGGGAGCACAGATACGCAGTATTTT
d_call: TRBD2
j_call: TRBJ2-3
v_call: TRBV20-1
clone_size: NA

cdr3_aa: CASSALTGDRQFF
cdr3_nt: TGTGCCAGCAGCGCGTTAACGGGAGATCGGCAGTTCTTC
d_call: NA
j_call: TRBJ2-1
v_call: TRBV9
clone_size: NA

cdr3_aa: CASSLGQGANEKLFF
cdr3_nt: TGTGCCAGCAGCTTAGGGCAGGGGGCGAATGAAAAACTGTTTTTT
d_call: TRBD1
j_call: TRBJ1-4
v_call: TRBV13
clone_size: NA

cdr3_aa: CAWSTPGHYYEQYF
cdr3_nt: TGTGCCTGGAGCACCCCAGGGCACTACTACGAGCAGTACTTC
d_call: NA
j_call: TRBJ2-7
v_call: TRBV30
clone_size: NA

cdr3_aa: CASSLYEGGGTEAFF
cdr3_nt: TGTGCCAGCAGCTTATATGAGGGTGGGGGCACTGAAGCTTTCTTT
d_call: NA
j_call: TRBJ1-1
v_call: TRBV7-8
clone_size: NA

cdr3_aa: CASSRAETYEQYF
cdr3_nt: TGTGCCAGCAGCCGAGCAGAGACCTACGAGCAGTACTTC
d_call: NA
j_call: TRBJ2-7
v_call: TRBV4-2
clone_size: few

cdr3_aa: CASSQLRGRTEAFF
cdr3_nt: TGTGCCAGCAGTCAGCTCAGGGGGAGAACTGAAGCTTTCTTT
d_call: TRBD1
j_call: TRBJ1-1
v_call: TRBV5-6
clone_size: NA